Shown below are 3 T cell receptor beta chains from a single sample sequenced in a study of blood T cells in healthy people across ages. Then a second PCR, running about 6 to 12 cycles, was carried out with a sample-barcoded 5' primer and a J-beta primer mix. TCRdb itself ran the 5' RACE reads through MiXCR, one entry per CDR3 protein. The sample carries about 900,000 distinct CDR3 sequences, 55% to 65% recorded once. What was sequenced was blood. The receptor set was obtained from a man aged 25-45 years in good health.

The genes are TRBV7-3 and TRBJ2-7; 11 nucleotides agree with TRBD1. The germline V gene has CDR1 SGHTA and CDR2 FQGTGA. The CDR3 has 15 residues. With 4 bases clipped from V and 7 bases from J, the junction kept 9 bases outside the gene matches. CDR3 region: CASSYGTGGHNEQYF. The CDR3 nucleotides are TGTGCCAGCAGCTACGGGACAGGGGGGCACAATGAGCAGTACTTC.

This clonotype showed up just a few times. The rearrangement joins TRBV7-9 to TRBJ2-1, with D unresolved. Germline V gene data show CDR1 as SEHNR and CDR2 as FQNEAQ (reference sequence). V lost 5 bases, J lost 2 bases, and 10 bases lay in between. The CDR3 totals 14 residues. The CDR3 is CASSGLGAYNEQFF. The CDR3, as DNA: TGTGCCAGCAGCGGCCTCGGAGCCTACAATGAGCAGTTCTTC. Together with reference TRBV7-9 and TRBJ2-1, the CDR3 gives the full variable domain: DTGVSQNPRHKITKRGQNVTFRCDPISEHNRLYWYRQTLGQGPEFLTYFQNEAQLEKSRLLSDRFSAERPKGSFSTLEIQRTEQGDSAMYLCASSGLGAYNEQFFGPGTRLTVL.

The chain combines TRBV6-5 with TRBJ1-2; D is unresolved. Germline-derived CDR1 and CDR2 are MNHEY and SVGAGI. V shed 4 bases and J shed 7 bases, with 13 bases lying between them. The CDR3 totals 13 residues. The CDR3 DNA reads TGTGCCAGCAGTTCCCCGTCGGGAGCTGGCTACACCTTC. This gives the protein CASSSPSGAGYTF.